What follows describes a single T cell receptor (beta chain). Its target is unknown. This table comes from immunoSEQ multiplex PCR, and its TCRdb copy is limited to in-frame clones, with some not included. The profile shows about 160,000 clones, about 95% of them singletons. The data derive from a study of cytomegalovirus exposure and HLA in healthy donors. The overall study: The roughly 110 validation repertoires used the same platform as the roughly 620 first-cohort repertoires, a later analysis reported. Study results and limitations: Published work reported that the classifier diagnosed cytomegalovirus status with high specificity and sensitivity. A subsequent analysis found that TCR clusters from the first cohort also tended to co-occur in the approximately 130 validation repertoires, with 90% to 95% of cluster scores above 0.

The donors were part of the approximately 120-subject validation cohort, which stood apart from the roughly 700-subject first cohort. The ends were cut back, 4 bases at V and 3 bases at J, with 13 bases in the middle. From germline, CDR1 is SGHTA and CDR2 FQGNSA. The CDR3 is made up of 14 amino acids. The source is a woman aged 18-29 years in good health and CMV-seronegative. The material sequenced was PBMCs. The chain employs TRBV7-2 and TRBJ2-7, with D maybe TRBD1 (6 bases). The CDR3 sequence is CASSSNRDVYEQYF. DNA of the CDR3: TGTGCCAGCAGCTCGAACAGGGACGTCTACGAGCAGTACTTC.